This T cell receptor beta chain was observed in a study of T cell changes during pregnancy in multiple sclerosis. The germline V and J ends were trimmed by 2 bases and 3 bases, with 7 bases remaining between them. This CDR3 comprises 12 residues. Germline V gene lookup returns CDR1 GTSNPN and CDR2 SVGIG (reference sequence). This clone appeared a few times. The assay was immunoSEQ multiplex PCR, and TCRdb's table has in-frame clones only and misses some. The sample lists 15,000 to 20,000 clones, approximately 89% occurring once. Source: CD8+ T cells from peripheral blood mononuclear cells, taken after pregnancy. This sequence originates from a female donor in good health, enrolled as a control in a pregnancy study. The V gene is TRBV30, the J gene TRBJ1-1; D gene ambiguous. The chain's CDR3 is CAWSPADTEAFF. Here the CDR3 DNA reads TGTGCCTGGAGTCCTGCGGACACTGAAGCTTTCTTT.